The 9 T cell receptor beta chains below come from one sample, sequenced in a study of blood T cell repertoires in COVID-19. The data were produced by immunoSEQ multiplex PCR, yet TCRdb's version contains in-frame clones alone and is incomplete. The table lists about 300,000 clones, 65% to 85% of them singletons, with 0.95% to 1.5% in the top ten. The sequenced sample was peripheral blood. Every receptor here comes from a woman aged 45 to 65 with acute or convalescent COVID-19.

In this sample, this clone turned up a few times. The J gene is TRBJ2-3, the V gene TRBV2, with 8 nucleotides matching TRBD1. The length of the CDR3 is 15 residues. Trimming cost V 3 bases and J 2 bases; bases outside gene matches: 4. Germline CDR1 is SNHLY and CDR2 is FYNNEI. The CDR3 is CASSDRQGLTDTQYF. The CDR3 coding sequence is TGTGCCAGCAGTGACAGACAGGGGCTCACAGATACGCAGTATTTT.

The V and J genes are TRBV7-2 and TRBJ1-1; possibly TRBD1 for D (5 bases). Germline CDR1 reads SGHTA; CDR2 reads FQGNSA. The CDR3 loop spans 15 amino acids. Trimming pared 5 bases from V and 8 bases from J, leaving 21 bases between. The CDR3 protein is CASSLLNDRYSEAFF. The CDR3 DNA sequence: TGTGCCAGCAGCCTACTAAATGACAGATACTCGGAAGCTTTCTTT.

This clone has just one count. V gene TRBV5-1 combines with J gene TRBJ1-2; perhaps TRBD1 as D (5 bases). This CDR3 region has 15 residues. Germline V CDR1 and CDR2: SGHRS, YFSETQ. The V end lost 3 bases, the J end lost 3 bases, and 15 bases lay between the germline ends. The CDR3 DNA follows: TGCGCCAGCAGCTACCCCAGTGGGGGGGACTATGGCTACACCTTC. Translation gives CASSYPSGGDYGYTF.

The rearrangement links TRBV3-1 (or the pseudogene TRBV3-2) to TRBJ1-3, with D unclear. Germline loops: CDR1 LGHDT, CDR2 YNNKEL (reference sequence). This CDR3 comprises 16 residues. V lost 0 bases and J 0 bases, leaving 9 bases between the germline ends. This chain's CDR3 is CASSQDQNPSGNTIYF. DNA for the CDR3: TGTGCCAGCAGCCAAGACCAGAACCCCTCTGGAAACACCATATATTTT.

The V gene is TRBV3-1 (or the pseudogene TRBV3-2), the J gene TRBJ1-3, with D maybe TRBD1 (5 bases). Germline V gene data show CDR1 as LGHDT and CDR2 as YNNKEL (reference sequence). This CDR3 is 13 amino acids long. V lost 10 bases and J lost 5, with 15 bases in between. The CDR3 region is CATGGGARNTIYF. CDR3 coding DNA: TGTGCCACCGGGGGAGGAGCAAGAAACACCATATATTTT.

The chain carries TRBV5-5 and TRBJ2-3, with D possibly being TRBD2 (5 bases). Between the trimmed V and J ends, which lost 2 bases and 3 bases, there was a span of 16 bases. This CDR3 contains 16 residues. Germline V gives CDR1 SGHKS, CDR2 YYEKEE (reference sequence). This chain's CDR3 is CASSLTPARGTDTQYF. The CDR3 DNA sequence: TGTGCCAGCAGCTTAACTCCAGCGAGAGGGACAGATACGCAGTATTTT.

This chain links TRBV29-1 with TRBJ1-2; 7 bases are a match to TRBD1. The CDR3 covers 13 residues. The V gene end was trimmed by 6 bases and the J gene end by 3 bases; junction bases not matched to a gene: 7. Germline CDR1 is SQVTM and CDR2 is ANQGSEA. The CDR3 is CSVGTALDYGYTF. CDR3 nucleotide sequence: TGCAGCGTCGGGACAGCCTTGGACTATGGCTACACCTTC.

The genes are TRBV5-8 and TRBJ2-6; tentatively, D is TRBD1 (6 bases). In germline, CDR1 is SGHTS, CDR2 YDEGEE. The CDR3 runs 16 residues. V was shortened by 0 bases and J by 0 bases, with 7 bases between the two germline ends. CDR3 sequence: CASSLETGSGANVLTF. CDR3 coding DNA: TGTGCCAGCAGCTTGGAGACAGGCTCTGGGGCCAACGTCCTGACTTTC.

The chain joins TRBV19 to TRBJ2-7, with D perhaps TRBD1 (6 bases). Germline loops: CDR1 LNHDA, CDR2 SQIVND (reference sequence). The V and J ends lost 5 bases and 0 bases respectively, with 8 bases between them. CDR3 length: 13 residues. In DNA, the CDR3 is TGTGCCAGTAGTGACAGGCCCTCCTACGAGCAGTACTTC. Translated, it gives CASSDRPSYEQYF.